This record looks at one T cell receptor beta chain sequence and its context. The antigen it recognizes is unknown. Base qualities are not provided; no much larger clone lies one nucleotide away. The data belong to a study of shared clonotypes between healthy human individuals (dated by TCRdb to about 2020). A note on the overall study: A few men and two women, aged 18 to 49 years, made up the cohort. To estimate repertoire size and how much clonotype sharing occurs between individuals, the study deeply sequenced the blood TCR repertoires of roughly 5 healthy adults. Leukapheresis yielded between about 0.94 and 9 billion PBMCs per donor. To increase sequencing depth and limit assay-specific biases, TCR repertoire library preparation and sequencing were carried out by different laboratories using diverse techniques. For each donor, CD4 naive and CD4 memory were each run on three plates, CD8 naive on two plates, and CD8 memory on one plate. Points the paper makes about the study in general: Incomplete sequencing was indicated by rarefaction of sorted-subset datasets, despite the large sequencing depth. The small number of donors limited the genetic and exposure-history diversity represented. Naive subsets generally had larger estimated clonotype richness than memory subsets. Sharing across a few donors was observed for around 5% of naive CD4, 3% to 3.5% of naive CD8, about 2.3% of memory CD4, and about 0.4% of memory CD8 clonotypes. Compared with non-shared clonotypes, clonotypes shared by all four sorted-subset donors had higher generation probabilities. Sampling was restricted to blood, and TCR repertoires in tissues likely differ from the TCR repertoires found in blood. Pairwise subsampling led to the expectation that sequencing depth would affect the degree of clonotype sharing among donors.

Donors were healthy HIV-negative adults with no recently reported acute infections or vaccinations. Only Caucasian adults living in Nashville, Tennessee, USA were represented among the donors. CD4+ T cells were enriched through magnetic negative selection, after which naive cells were positively selected on CD45RA and the remaining negative fraction served as the memory subset. After blood collection by leukapheresis, PBMCs were isolated using Ficoll-Histopaque density gradient centrifugation and then cryopreserved in the vapor phase of liquid nitrogen. Analytical flow cytometry was used to check the purity and quantity of every magnetically sorted T cell population. Genomic DNA was isolated from every sorted fraction and measured by UV absorbance on a Nanodrop 2000c. From the cysteine through the phenylalanine, the CDR3 covers 16 amino acids. Only the CDR3 region is kept as DNA, spanning 48 bases read in frame from base 1. Cut back by 5 bases and 1 base, the V and J ends lie 17 bases apart. CDR1 is given as MNHEY and CDR2 as SMNVEV, both from the germline V gene (reference sequence).

Using the deep immunoSEQ assay, multiplex PCR amplified TCR CDR3 regions from genomic DNA. For each cell subset, the extracted genomic DNA was distributed evenly across all wells of several immunoSEQ 96-well plates, and each plate served as one replicate. For sorted subsets, each replicate PCR was loaded with 200 to 250 ng genomic DNA, equivalent to 30,000 or so T cell genomes. The purified libraries were quantified using a Qubit 3.0 fluorometer, sized with a Bioanalyzer 2100, and then quantified again using the KAPA Library Quantification kit. A separate single-read 150-cycle Illumina NextSeq 550 flow cell was used to sequence each immunoSEQ 96-well plate. The paper's processing steps were these. Because the immunoSEQ output held only junctional sequences and lacked quality scores, the filtering could not match the filtering applied to full-length reads. To assign V/J genes and CDR3, sequences were annotated using PyIR, a Python wrapper for IgBLAST v1.9, with IMGT germline references. Reads with weak V/J assignments (E-value above 1e-6), missing CDR3, stop codons, out-of-frame junctions, or ambiguous translated residues were removed. V3J clonotypes were defined as sequences sharing an identical inferred V gene, J gene, and CDR3 amino acid sequence. The percentage overlap between two repertoires was calculated by dividing the number of shared unique clonotypes by the size of the smaller repertoire. RTK rarefaction, the Chao1 estimator, and Recon v2.1 estimates of unobserved clonotypes were used to assess repertoire richness. Generation probabilities were computed with OLGA for all TCRbeta clonotypes obtained by the gDNA method from several donors. The immuneACCESS repertoire file appears here via TCRdb, limited to in-frame rearrangements. These files lack a portion of the clones; in checked studies, under half of the deficit traces to unresolved V genes, and the cause of the others is not known. V and J calls and clone size are those listed in that table; D and trimming were worked out from the DNA. For this sample there are over 950,000 clones; roughly 77% appear just once. The leading ten clones occupy roughly 0.83% of the sample.

The chain links TRBV27 with TRBJ1-2; TRBD1 is a weak D gene call, 6 bases matching. The sequenced sample consisted of memory CD4+ T cells from PBMCs. According to the study, the label for this sample's cell subset or site signals: CD45RA-negative fraction. The source is a man younger than 30 in good health. Some clones in this sample may be carry-over from other donors' samples. The CDR3 is CASSPVTGFGNYGYTF. The DNA is as follows: TGTGCCAGCAGTCCGGTTACAGGGTTCGGTAACTATGGCTACACCTTC.